The 30 T cell receptor beta chains below were found in one sample sequenced in a study of T cells expressing NK-cell markers. From the 5' RACE reads, TCRdb lists one entry per CDR3 protein and no DNA. This table holds almost 450,000 distinct CDR3 sequences. The sample comprised blood T cells: a sorted CD56 or NKG2C T cell subset, CD4+ or CD8+ T cells, or bulk PBMC T cells (not recorded which). The receptors come from a woman between 18 and 69 years old in good health.

V usage is TRBV11-1 and J usage is TRBJ2-2; TCRdb selects TRBD1, and the lack of DNA leaves this call unchecked. The CDR3 is made up of 14 amino acids. The germline gives CDR1 SGHAT, CDR2 FQDESV (reference sequence). CDR3 loop: CASSTGTVTGELFF.

This CDR3 is CASSQASPGGLPEQFF. The V gene is TRBV4-2, the J gene TRBJ2-1; TCRdb gives TRBD2 as the D gene, but with no DNA this cannot be confirmed. CDR3 length: 16 amino acids. Per the germline V gene, CDR1 is LGHNA and CDR2 is YNFKEQ.

This chain links TRBV6-2 or TRBV6-3 with TRBJ1-2. CDR1 and CDR2 (germline): MNHEY, SVGEGT. This CDR3 region has 15 residues. The CDR3 reads CASSYSTDRYYGYTF.

This sequence joins TRBV12-3 or TRBV12-4 and TRBJ2-3; the TCRdb call, TRBD2, lacks DNA for checking. The CDR3 covers 15 residues. CDR3 amino acids: CASSPLTSPADTQYF.

This rearrangement joins TRBV29-1 to TRBJ2-5; TCRdb proposes TRBD1, but this gene call is untestable without DNA. The CDR3 has 13 amino acids. From germline, CDR1 is SQVTM and CDR2 ANQGSEA. This CDR3 reads CSVAGTDQETQYF.

This chain connects TRBV5-6 to TRBJ1-5; TCRdb reports TRBD1, a call that lacks DNA to check it against. The CDR3 is made up of 16 amino acids. Germline CDR1 and CDR2: SGHDT and YYEEEE. The chain's CDR3 is CASSMTGTGGNQPQHF. The variable domain in full, completed from reference TRBV5-6 and TRBJ1-5, reads DAGVTQSPTHLIKTRGQQVTLRCSPKSGHDTVSWYQQALGQGPQFIFQYYEEEERQRGNFPDRFSGHQFPNYSSELNVNALLLGDSALYLCASSMTGTGGNQPQHFGDGTRLSIL.

This sequence joins TRBV7-2 and TRBJ2-7; TCRdb's D call, TRBD2, is unchecked because there is no DNA. The CDR3 is made up of 15 amino acids. CDR1 is SGHTA and CDR2 is FQGNSA in the germline V gene. The CDR3 here is CASSGFSGIGYEQYF.

This rearrangement joins TRBV11-2 to TRBJ2-1; as DNA is missing, the TRBD2 call by TCRdb cannot be tested. CDR3 length equals 13 residues. Germline lookup yields CDR1 SGHAT and CDR2 FQNNGV. CDR3: CACRLAGVNEQFF.

The chain uses TRBV7-2 and TRBJ2-1; TCRdb's D call, TRBD1, is unchecked because there is no DNA. CDR3 length: 15 amino acids. CDR1 and CDR2 (germline): SGHTA, FQGNSA. CDR3 protein: CASSSHRGPNNEQFF.

The V call is TRBV6-1, the J call TRBJ1-6; the D call of TRBD1 rests on TCRdb alone, since no DNA is present to check it. The CDR3 has 14 residues. Germline V gene lookup returns CDR1 MNHNS and CDR2 SASEGT. CDR3 residues: CASSAQGALSPLHF.

The rearrangement joins TRBV20-1 to TRBJ2-7; the D gene TCRdb calls, TRBD2, cannot be checked with no DNA. The CDR3 has 13 amino acids. Germline lookup yields CDR1 DFQATT and CDR2 SNEGSKA (reference sequence). The CDR3 is CSARGGRSYEQYF.

CDR3 amino acids: CSAVTGGNQPQHF. V and J are TRBV20-1 and TRBJ1-5; the D gene TCRdb calls, TRBD1, cannot be checked with no DNA. CDR3 length equals 13 residues. Germline V gene sequence: CDR1 DFQATT, CDR2 SNEGSKA (reference sequence).

The chain has TRBV4-3 and TRBJ2-1; TCRdb picks TRBD2, but there is no DNA to check that call. The germline V gene has CDR1 LGHNA and CDR2 YSLEER. This CDR3 spans 15 amino acids. The CDR3 protein is CASSRGRSAYNEQFF.

The genes are TRBV20-1 and TRBJ2-1; TCRdb reports TRBD2, a call that lacks DNA to check it against. The CDR3 contains 14 residues. The V gene's germline CDR1 is DFQATT and CDR2 SNEGSKA (reference sequence). The CDR3 loop is CSARGRVVLHEQFF.

The V and J genes are TRBV7-2 and TRBJ2-3. The CDR3 is made up of 17 amino acids. CDR1 is SGHTA and CDR2 is FQGNSA in the germline V gene. The CDR3 sequence is CASSLGVSAGRTDTQYF.

The rearrangement joins TRBV7-9 to TRBJ1-5; as DNA is missing, the TRBD1 call by TCRdb cannot be tested. Looked up from germline, CDR1 is SEHNR and CDR2 is FQNEAQ (reference sequence). The CDR3 contains 14 residues. CDR3 in amino acids: CASRNGQDNQPQHF.

The gene calls are TRBV5-4 and TRBJ2-2; TCRdb selects TRBD2, and the lack of DNA leaves this call unchecked. The germline V gene has CDR1 SGHNT and CDR2 YYREEE (reference sequence). This CDR3 contains 16 residues. The CDR3 reads CARSLGLAGGAGELFF.

The chain carries TRBV20-1 and TRBJ2-7; TCRdb indicates TRBD2, and absent DNA this call remains unverified. The CDR3 is made up of 15 amino acids. Germline CDR1 is DFQATT and CDR2 is SNEGSKA (reference sequence). CDR3 loop: CSATQAGVPSYEQYF.

This chain links TRBV7-9 with TRBJ2-1; TCRdb names TRBD1, which stays unverified in the absence of DNA. Germline-derived CDR1 and CDR2 are SEHNR and FQNEAQ (reference sequence). The CDR3 runs 13 residues. This CDR3 reads CASMGRWGNEQFF.

V and J are TRBV24-1 and TRBJ2-1; TCRdb's D gene call, TRBD2, goes unchecked for lack of DNA. This CDR3 spans 13 amino acids. The germline CDR1 and CDR2 sequences are KGHDR and SFDVKD. The CDR3 spells CATGLSPYNEQFF.

The V and J genes are TRBV7-2 and TRBJ2-7; the TRBD2 assignment by TCRdb is unverifiable without DNA. The CDR3 sequence is 13 residues long. The germline V gene has CDR1 SGHTA and CDR2 FQGNSA. CDR3 sequence reads: CASSFGGSDEQYF.

The chain links TRBV7-9 to TRBJ2-2; TCRdb returns TRBD1, unconfirmable since there is no DNA. Germline V gene lookup returns CDR1 SEHNR and CDR2 FQNEAQ (reference sequence). The length of the CDR3 is 15 residues. Here the CDR3 reads CASTIRDRGAGELFF.

V is TRBV29-1 and J is TRBJ2-2; TCRdb's D call of TRBD1 is untestable without DNA. The germline gives CDR1 SQVTM, CDR2 ANQGSEA. CDR3 size: 13 residues. The CDR3 sequence is CSVATGGTRELFF.

The chain joins TRBV7-2 to TRBJ2-3. The CDR3 covers 12 residues. Germline V lookup: CDR1 SGHTA, CDR2 FQGNSA. CDR3 amino acids: CASSFLKKLGYF.

The chain couples TRBV20-1 to TRBJ2-7; TCRdb's D gene call, TRBD2, goes unchecked for lack of DNA. CDR3 size: 15 residues. In germline, CDR1 is DFQATT, CDR2 SNEGSKA (reference sequence). The CDR3 loop reads CSARDRGTATYEQYF.

This sequence joins TRBV6-4 and TRBJ2-1. Germline CDR1 and CDR2: MRHNA and SNTAGT. The CDR3 sequence is 13 residues long. This chain's CDR3 is CASSDSGGDEQFF.

The chain links TRBV20-1 to TRBJ2-2; no DNA is available, so the TRBD2 call from TCRdb remains unchecked. Germline V gene sequence: CDR1 DFQATT, CDR2 SNEGSKA (reference sequence). The CDR3 contains 15 residues. Here the CDR3 reads CSAPGLAGANGELFF.

The V and J genes are TRBV3-1 and TRBJ1-4. Germline loops: CDR1 LGHDT, CDR2 YNNKEL (reference sequence). This CDR3 is built from 16 residues. The CDR3 reads CASSQDVFERNEKLFF.

J is TRBJ2-1 and V is TRBV4-2. Germline V gives CDR1 LGHNA, CDR2 YNFKEQ. The CDR3 spans 16 residues. CDR3 sequence: CASSPEYLGSYNEQFF.

This chain joins TRBV10-3 and TRBJ1-5. The CDR3 runs 14 residues. Germline V CDR1 and CDR2: ENHRY, SYGVKD. The CDR3: CAISELAADQPQHF.